The 27 T cell receptor beta chains listed next were all sequenced from one sample in a study of blood T cell repertoires in COVID-19. This table comes from immunoSEQ multiplex PCR, and its TCRdb copy is limited to in-frame clones, with some not included. The sample has some 250,000 clones; approximately 85% are singletons. The specimen was peripheral blood. Receptors were obtained from a human donor in a cohort sampled during active COVID-19.

The rearrangement links TRBV9 to TRBJ2-3, with D possibly TRBD2 on 5 matching bases. The CDR3 has 15 amino acids. V gave up 0 bases and J gave up 2 bases, with 10 bases separating them. Germline-derived CDR1 and CDR2 are SGDLS and YYNGEE. In DNA, the CDR3 is TGTGCCAGCAGCGTAGGAGGGAGCATCACAGATACGCAGTATTTT. Protein sequence: CASSVGGSITDTQYF.

The gene calls are TRBV18 and TRBJ2-7; TRBD1 matches at 9 bases. The CDR3 loop spans 14 amino acids. The V segment lost 2 bases and the J segment 3 bases; nucleotides outside the gene matches: 2. CDR1 KGHSH and CDR2 LQKENI come from the germline V gene. The CDR3 nucleotides read TGTGCCAGCTCACCAAGGGACAGGGTCTACGAGCAGTACTTC. Amino acids: CASSPRDRVYEQYF.

The gene calls are TRBV18 and TRBJ2-5; no reliable D call. Germline lookup yields CDR1 KGHSH and CDR2 LQKENI. The CDR3 runs to 17 residues. V was cut by 0 bases and J by 6 bases, with 20 bases left in between. The CDR3 sequence: CASSPPLSPSGRKTQYF. CDR3 in DNA: TGTGCCAGCTCACCACCCCTTAGCCCTTCCGGCAGAAAGACCCAGTACTTC.

This clone was detected once. The chain combines TRBV6-5 with TRBJ2-5, with 7 bases aligning to TRBD2. J gave up 5 bases and V 5 bases, and 8 bases lay outside the gene matches. The CDR3 totals 14 residues. Germline CDR1 is MNHEY and CDR2 is SVGAGI. The CDR3 coding sequence is TGTGCCAGCAGTCTATCGGGAGGATCGGAGACCCAGTACTTC. It specifies CASSLSGGSETQYF.

The chain couples TRBV5-1 to TRBJ1-6, with TRBD1 identical over 7 bases. This CDR3 spans 13 amino acids. Germline V gene data show CDR1 as SGHRS and CDR2 as YFSETQ. Germline trimming cut 4 bases from V and 9 bases from J; bases unmatched to any gene: 4. The CDR3 region has the DNA TGCGCCAGCAGCAGTGACAGGGTTTCACCCCTCCACTTT. This codes for CASSSDRVSPLHF.

This chain joins TRBV27 and TRBJ1-3, with no clear D. The germline V gene encodes CDR1 MNHEY and CDR2 SMNVEV (reference sequence). The CDR3 covers 16 residues. The ends were cut back, 5 bases at V and 0 bases at J, with 14 bases in the middle. The CDR3 nucleotides read TGTGCCAGCAGTCTAGACCGAGGAAGCTCTGGAAACACCATATATTTT. It specifies CASSLDRGSSGNTIYF.

The chain combines TRBV5-6 with TRBJ2-2; 11 positions agree with TRBD2. This CDR3 contains 17 residues. Trimming cost V 2 bases and J 3 bases; bases outside gene matches: 6. Germline values: CDR1 SGHDT, CDR2 YYEEEE. CDR3 sequence reads: CASSFYGTSGYTGELFF. The CDR3 bases are TGTGCCAGCAGCTTTTACGGGACTAGCGGTTACACCGGGGAGCTGTTTTTT.

The CDR3 DNA sequence: TGTGCCAGCAGCTTACCAGCGGGAGCTTCCTACGAGCAGTACTTC. Residues: CASSLPAGASYEQYF. The chain combines TRBV11-2 with TRBJ2-7; TRBD2 matches 8 bases. Germline V gene sequence: CDR1 SGHAT, CDR2 FQNNGV. This CDR3 contains 15 residues. J lost 1 base, V lost 2 bases, and 4 bases had no gene match.

This clone was recorded once. V usage is TRBV20-1 and J usage is TRBJ1-2, with D maybe TRBD1 (5 bases). Trimming pared 3 bases from V and 3 bases from J, leaving 11 bases between. CDR3 length equals 13 residues. Germline values: CDR1 DFQATT, CDR2 SNEGSKA (reference sequence). The chain's CDR3 is CSASGGGDYGYTF. In DNA form, the CDR3 reads TGCAGTGCTAGTGGGGGAGGGGACTATGGCTACACCTTC.

The chain is built from TRBV7-2 and TRBJ1-4, with 8 nucleotides matching TRBD1. The CDR3 totals 15 residues. V shed 3 bases and J 8 bases; nucleotides not matched to a gene: 8. Per the germline V gene, CDR1 is SGHTA and CDR2 is FQGNSA. In DNA, the CDR3 is TGTGCCAGCAGCTTTACCGGGACAGGACACGAAAAACTGTTTTTT. This gives the protein CASSFTGTGHEKLFF.

The J gene is TRBJ2-7, the V gene TRBV30; no clear D gene. Trimming took off 6 bases at V and 3 bases at J, with 12 bases between the two ends. This CDR3 region has 12 residues. The germline CDR1 and CDR2 sequences are GTSNPN and SVGIG (reference sequence). CDR3 nucleotide sequence: TGTGCCTGCCCCAGTTCAGGCTACGAGCAGTACTTC. It codes for CACPSSGYEQYF.

The chain carries TRBV28 and TRBJ1-2, with a tentative D call TRBD1 (5 bases). Between the trimmed V and J ends, which lost 5 bases and 8 bases, there was a span of 15 bases. CDR1 MDHEN and CDR2 SYDVKM come from the germline V gene. The CDR3 is 13 amino acids. The CDR3 here is CASSPTRVGGYTF. As DNA, the CDR3 is TGTGCCAGCAGTCCAACCAGGGTGGGGGGCTACACCTTC.

The chain employs TRBV2 and TRBJ1-5; TRBD1 matches at 10 bases. Germline lookup yields CDR1 SNHLY and CDR2 FYNNEI. Trimming cost V 6 bases and J 7 bases; bases outside gene matches: 9. This CDR3 is 15 amino acids long. CDR3 coding DNA: TGTGCCAGCAGGATAGGGACAGGGGAGAACCAGCCCCAGCATTTT. Protein: CASRIGTGENQPQHF.

V gene TRBV7-2 combines with J gene TRBJ2-1, with 12 bases that match TRBD2. Trimming at V came to 5 bases and at J to 0 bases, leaving 2 bases not matched to a gene. The V gene's germline CDR1 is SGHTA and CDR2 FQGNSA. The CDR3 totals 16 residues. The CDR3 here is CASSRTSGTSYNEQFF. CDR3 coding DNA: TGTGCCAGCAGCCGGACTAGCGGGACCTCCTACAATGAGCAGTTCTTC. The full variable domain, rest sourced from reference TRBV7-2 and TRBJ2-1, is GAGVSQSPSNKVTEKGKDVELRCDPISGHTALYWYRQSLGQGLEFLIYFQGNSAPDKSGLPSDRFSAERTGGSVSTLTIQRTQQEDSAVYLCASSRTSGTSYNEQFFGPGTRLTVL.

The chain recombines TRBV5-1 with TRBJ2-1; TRBD1 agrees at 10 bases. The trim removed 2 bases at V and 3 bases at J, leaving 2 bases unmatched. Germline CDR1 SGHRS, CDR2 YFSETQ. This CDR3 contains 15 residues. In DNA form, the CDR3 reads TGCGCCAGCAGCTTCCGGGACAGGGGCTACAATGAGCAGTTCTTC. It yields the protein CASSFRDRGYNEQFF.

The V and J genes are TRBV5-6 and TRBJ2-3; 12 nucleotides align to TRBD2. This CDR3 has 16 amino acids. V was clipped by 2 bases and J by 6 bases; unmatched bases: 7. Germline V lookup: CDR1 SGHDT, CDR2 YYEEEE. The CDR3 reads CASSLGLAGPGDTQYF. The CDR3 nucleotides are TGTGCCAGCAGCTTAGGACTAGCGGGACCCGGGGATACGCAGTATTTT. Based on the CDR3 plus reference TRBV5-6 and TRBJ2-3, the full variable domain is DAGVTQSPTHLIKTRGQQVTLRCSPKSGHDTVSWYQQALGQGPQFIFQYYEEEERQRGNFPDRFSGHQFPNYSSELNVNALLLGDSALYLCASSLGLAGPGDTQYFGPGTRLTVL.

This chain uses TRBV2 with TRBJ1-1, with TRBD1 as a possible D gene (5 bases). Germline V gene data show CDR1 as SNHLY and CDR2 as FYNNEI. CDR3 length: 16 amino acids. V was cut by 1 base and J by 5 bases, with 17 bases left in between. The CDR3 region has the DNA TGTGCCAGCAGTGAAGGAGTATGGGGCGAGGAGACTGAAGCTTTCTTT. Translation gives CASSEGVWGEETEAFF.

V and J are TRBV6-5 and TRBJ1-1; tentatively, D is TRBD1 (6 bases). V lost 1 base to trimming and J lost 8 bases, with 17 bases between them. The CDR3 length is 15 residues. Germline CDR1 reads MNHEY; CDR2 reads SVGAGI. In nucleotides, the CDR3 is TGTGCCAGCAGTTACTATAGGGCAGGGGCGATGGAAGCTTTCTTT. It translates to CASSYYRAGAMEAFF.

The chain is built from TRBV6-5 and TRBJ2-7; D might be TRBD1 (6 bases). V was trimmed by 5 bases and J by 3 bases, leaving 8 bases between them. Germline V lookup: CDR1 MNHEY, CDR2 SVGAGI. The CDR3 has 12 residues. For the CDR3, the DNA is TGTGCCAGCAGTACAGGGTTCTACGAGCAGTACTTC. Translating gives CASSTGFYEQYF.

The V gene is TRBV7-2, the J gene TRBJ2-5; TRBD2 is a possible D gene (7 bases). From germline, CDR1 is SGHTA and CDR2 FQGNSA. CDR3 length: 14 residues. Trimming took off 5 bases at V and 1 base at J, with 11 bases between the two ends. The CDR3 nucleotides are TGTGCCAGCAGCCCTGGGGGGGCCCAAGAGACCCAGTACTTC. Translating it yields CASSPGGAQETQYF.

The chain joins TRBV7-8 to TRBJ2-7; 11 nucleotides align to TRBD2. In germline, CDR1 is SGHVS, CDR2 FQNEAQ. The CDR3 runs 18 residues. V lost 5 bases and J lost 7; bases outside the gene matches: 19. CDR3 in DNA: TGTGCCAGCAGCCGAGCGGGACTAGCGGAAGCTGCGGTGGGAGAGCAGTACTTC. As protein: CASSRAGLAEAAVGEQYF. The entire variable domain, with the rest obtained from reference TRBV7-8 and TRBJ2-7, is as follows: GAGVSQSPRYKVAKRGQDVALRCDPISGHVSLFWYQQALGQGPEFLTYFQNEAQLDKSGLPSDRFFAERPEGSVSTLKIQRTQQEDSAVYLCASSRAGLAEAAVGEQYFGPGTRLTVT.

V gene TRBV5-4 combines with J gene TRBJ2-5, with D possibly TRBD2 on 7 matching bases. The germline CDR1 and CDR2 sequences are SGHNT and YYREEE (reference sequence). CDR3 size: 15 residues. V was pared by 3 bases and J by 3 bases, with 15 bases between. The CDR3 protein is CASSSGGGREETQYF. In DNA, the CDR3 is TGTGCCAGCAGCTCCGGCGGGGGCCGGGAAGAGACCCAGTACTTC.

This sequence joins TRBV4-2 and TRBJ1-5; 8 bases match TRBD1. The trim removed 3 bases at V and 0 bases at J, leaving 10 bases unmatched. The CDR3 extends over 18 amino acids. In germline, CDR1 is LGHNA, CDR2 YNFKEQ. The CDR3 sequence: CASSQGNRGADSNQPQHF. The CDR3 nucleotides are TGTGCCAGCAGCCAGGGAAACAGGGGGGCCGATAGCAATCAGCCCCAGCATTTT.

The chain uses TRBV18 and TRBJ2-2; 10 positions match TRBD2. The CDR3 consists of 16 residues. Germline trimming cut 0 bases from V and 5 bases from J; bases unmatched to any gene: 3. Germline V CDR1 and CDR2: KGHSH, LQKENI. CDR3 sequence reads: CASSPPGAGGTGELFF. The CDR3 DNA follows: TGTGCCAGCTCACCACCGGGAGCGGGAGGGACCGGGGAGCTGTTTTTT.

This chain uses TRBV12-3 or TRBV12-4 with TRBJ2-2; D may be TRBD2 (6 bases). The length of the CDR3 is 13 residues. The V end was cut by 5 bases, the J end by 4 bases, with 8 bases between. The CDR3 region has the DNA TGTGCCAGCAGTCCGGGACTCACCGGGGAGCTGTTTTTT. Amino acids: CASSPGLTGELFF.

The chain couples TRBV19 to TRBJ1-2, with a possible D match to TRBD1 (6 bases). The CDR3 totals 12 residues. Trimming cost V 6 bases and J 7 bases, with 12 bases left between them. Germline loops: CDR1 LNHDA, CDR2 SQIVND (reference sequence). CDR3 bases: TGTGCCAGTAGCGCACAGGGTGGTGGCTACACCTTC. This gives the protein CASSAQGGGYTF.

This chain uses TRBV2 with TRBJ2-1; the D gene is possibly TRBD1 (6 bases). CDR1 is SNHLY, CDR2 FYNNEI, per germline. This CDR3 spans 12 amino acids. Trimming removed 7 bases from V and 5 bases from J, with 9 bases in between. CDR3 in amino acids: CASNTGNNEQFF. As DNA, the CDR3 is TGTGCCAGCAATACAGGGAACAATGAGCAGTTCTTC.